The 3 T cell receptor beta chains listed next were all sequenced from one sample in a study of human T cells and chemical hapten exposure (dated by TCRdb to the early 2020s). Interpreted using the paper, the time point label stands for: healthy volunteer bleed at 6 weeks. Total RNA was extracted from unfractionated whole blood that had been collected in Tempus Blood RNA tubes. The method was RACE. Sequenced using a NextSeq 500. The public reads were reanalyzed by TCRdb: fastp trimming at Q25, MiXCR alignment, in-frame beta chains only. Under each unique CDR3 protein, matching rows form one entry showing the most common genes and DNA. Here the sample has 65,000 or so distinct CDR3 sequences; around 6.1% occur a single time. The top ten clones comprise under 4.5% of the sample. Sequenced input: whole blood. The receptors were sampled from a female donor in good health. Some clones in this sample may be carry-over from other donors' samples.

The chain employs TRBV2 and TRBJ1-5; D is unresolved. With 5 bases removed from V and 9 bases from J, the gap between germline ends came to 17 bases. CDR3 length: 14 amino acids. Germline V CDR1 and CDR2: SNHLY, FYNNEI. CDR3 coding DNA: TGTGCCAGCAGTATTTCTCCCCAGAGGAGGCCCCAGCATTTT. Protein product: CASSISPQRRPQHF.

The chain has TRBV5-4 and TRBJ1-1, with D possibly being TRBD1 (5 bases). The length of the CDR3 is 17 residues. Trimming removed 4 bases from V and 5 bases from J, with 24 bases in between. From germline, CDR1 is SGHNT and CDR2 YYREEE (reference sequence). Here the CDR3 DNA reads TGTGCCAGCAGCCCACAAACCGACAGCCGGGGAGGGACTGAAGCTTTCTTT. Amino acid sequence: CASSPQTDSRGGTEAFF.

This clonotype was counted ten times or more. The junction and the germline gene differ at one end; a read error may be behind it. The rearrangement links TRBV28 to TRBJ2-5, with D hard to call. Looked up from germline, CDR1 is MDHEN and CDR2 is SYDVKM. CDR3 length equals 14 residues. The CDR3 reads CASSQPPRVEAQYF. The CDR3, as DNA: TGTGCCAGCAGCCAACCACCCCGCGTAGAGGCCCAGTACTTC. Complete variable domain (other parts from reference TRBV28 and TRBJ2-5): DVKVTQSSRYLVKRTGEKVFLECVQDMDHENMFWYRQDPGLGLRLIYFSYDVKMKEKGDIPEGYSVSREKKERFSLILESASTNQTSMYLCASSQPPRVEAQYFGPGTRLLVL.